Sequencing of this T cell receptor beta chain was carried out in a study of identical twins. The length of the CDR3 is 18 residues. The germline gives CDR1 SGHAT, CDR2 FQNNGV. V was pared by 4 bases and J by 6 bases, with 15 bases of the junction left unmatched. The donors were all healthy and Caucasian. Unique molecular identifiers were present on the cDNA, which also gained a universal primer site by template switching. A single record per CDR3 protein comes from TCRdb applying MiXCR to the 5' RACE reads. The table records around 650,000 distinct CDR3 sequences, 7.1% of them present only once. The data also belong to a second study, concerning yellow fever vaccine responses in identical twins.

The chain uses TRBV11-2 and TRBJ2-2, with 9 bases matching TRBD1. The source material was PBMCs. The receptor was isolated from a woman younger than 30 in good health. CDR3 region: CASSWQGTGRNRAGELFF. CDR3 bases: TGTGCCAGCAGCTGGCAAGGGACAGGGAGGAACAGGGCCGGGGAGCTGTTTTTT. Based on the CDR3 plus reference TRBV11-2 and TRBJ2-2, the full variable domain is EAGVAQSPRYKIIEKRQSVAFWCNPISGHATLYWYQQILGQGPKLLIQFQNNGVVDDSQLPKDRFSAERLKGVDSTLKIQPAKLEDSAVYLCASSWQGTGRNRAGELFFGEGSRLTVL.